This is a list of T cell receptor beta chains from one sample in a study of blood T cell repertoires in COVID-19. The protocol was immunoSEQ multiplex PCR, while the TCRdb copy is restricted to in-frame clones and leaves out a portion. The sample carries under 110,000 clones, 71% recorded once. The sequencing input was peripheral blood. These receptors were obtained from a human donor with acute or convalescent COVID-19. The donor label of this sample is uncertain. Each CDR3 is given with its conserved first and last residue. The order of the fields is J gene, clone size, V gene, D gene, CDR3 DNA, CDR3 protein. A D gene is named only where the DNA matches it firmly. Part of the rows lack a size; the others show once, few, many or a class for expanded clones.

TRBJ2-1 | few | TRBV5-1 | TRBD1 | TGCGCCAGCAGCGCGACAGGGGGAGGTGTCTACAATGAGCAGTTCTTC | CASSATGGGVYNEQFF
TRBJ1-4 | few | TRBV6-4 | - | TGTGCCAGCAGTCCCGGGAGGGGGGCGACTAATGAAAAACTGTTTTTT | CASSPGRGATNEKLFF
TRBJ1-2 | - | TRBV27 | TRBD1 | TGTGCCAGCAGTTCTCCCGGGACAGGGAACTATGGCTACACCTTC | CASSSPGTGNYGYTF
TRBJ2-1 | once | TRBV30 | - | TGTGCCTGGAGTGTAACGCGCTGGGCCAATGAGCAGTTCTTC | CAWSVTRWANEQFF
TRBJ1-2 | - | TRBV5-4 | - | TGTGCCAGCAGCTTGCGCGGGGGGCAGGATGGCTACACCTTC | CASSLRGGQDGYTF
TRBJ2-2 | - | TRBV6-5 | - | TGTGCCAGCTTAGGACAGTTTAACACCGGGGAGCTGTTTTTT | CASLGQFNTGELFF
TRBJ2-3 | - | TRBV15 | TRBD2 | TGTGCCACCAGCTGGGGGGCTAGCGGGGCCAGCACAGATACGCAGTATTTT | CATSWGASGASTDTQYF
TRBJ1-5 | - | TRBV6-2/TRBV6-3 | - | TGTGCCAGCAGTTCCCCCCGGTTATTGAGTCAGCCCCAGCATTTT | CASSSPRLLSQPQHF
TRBJ1-6 | - | TRBV27 | - | TGTGCCAGCAGTTCGCCAAGGGGCGGGGTTTTAGGTTCACCCCTCCACTTT | CASSSPRGGVLGSPLHF
TRBJ1-5 | - | TRBV19 | - | TGTGCCAGTAGTGGCCAGTATAGCAATCAGCCCCAGCATTTT | CASSGQYSNQPQHF
TRBJ1-1 | - | TRBV10-2 | - | TGCGCCAGCAGTGACCAGGCTATGAACACTGAAGCTTTCTTT | CASSDQAMNTEAFF
TRBJ1-5 | - | TRBV18 | - | TGTGCCAGCTCACCAAAGCCGACAGGATCTAGCAATCAGCCCCAGCATTTT | CASSPKPTGSSNQPQHF
TRBJ2-6 | - | TRBV28 | TRBD1 | TGTGCCAGCAGGAAGGACAGGTGGTCTGGGGCCAACGTCCTGACTTTC | CASRKDRWSGANVLTF
TRBJ2-3 | - | TRBV30 | TRBD2 | TGTGCCTGGAGCCGCCGACTAGCAGGTGGCACAGATACGCAGTATTTT | CAWSRRLAGGTDTQYF
TRBJ1-2 | few | TRBV7-3 | - | TGTGCCAGCAGCTTGGCGGGGAGCTATGGCTACACCTTC | CASSLAGSYGYTF
TRBJ1-3 | - | TRBV19 | - | TGTGCCAGTAGTATCCTTACAGGCAGCTCTGGAAACACCATATATTTT | CASSILTGSSGNTIYF
TRBJ2-5 | - | TRBV19 | - | TGTGCCAGTAGTGTTTTAGCGGACCAAGAGACCCAGTACTTC | CASSVLADQETQYF
TRBJ1-6 | - | TRBV6-2/TRBV6-3 | TRBD1 | TGTGCCAGCAGTTACTCGAGACAGGGTGGTCCACCCCTCCACTTT | CASSYSRQGGPPLHF
TRBJ2-6 | - | TRBV5-4 | TRBD2 | TGTGCCAGCAGCTTGGAACTAGCGGGCCTCTCTGGGGCCAACGTCCTGACTTTC | CASSLELAGLSGANVLTF
TRBJ1-1 | few | TRBV5-1 | TRBD1 | TGCGCCAGCAGCCCAAGGCCAAGAGCGCAGGGGGCTGCGGCTTTCTTT | CASSPRPRAQGAAAFF
TRBJ1-6 | many | TRBV4-1 | TRBD1 | TGCGCCAGCAGCCAAGATCTGGCAGGGGGAGGCTCCTATAATTCACCCCTCCACTTT | CASSQDLAGGGSYNSPLHF
TRBJ2-5 | once | TRBV6-1 | TRBD2 | TGTGCCAGCAGTGAGTTCCGGGGGACTAGCGGGTTCCAGTACTTC | CASSEFRGTSGFQYF
TRBJ1-2 | - | TRBV7-9 | - | TGTGCCAGCAGCTTAGAACGGGGGAAAGGCTACACCTTC | CASSLERGKGYTF
TRBJ2-3 | many | TRBV24-1 | TRBD2 | TGTGCCACCAGTGGTACTAGCGGGGGCTACACAGATACGCAGTATTTT | CATSGTSGGYTDTQYF
TRBJ2-6 | - | TRBV18 | - | TGTGCCAGCTCACCGCCTGGCAGACATGGGGCCAACGTCCTGACTTTC | CASSPPGRHGANVLTF
TRBJ1-5 | - | TRBV2 | - | TGTGCCAGCCGACATTTCAATCAGCCCCAGCATTTT | CASRHFNQPQHF
TRBJ1-3 | - | TRBV12-5 | TRBD1 | TGTGCTAGTGGTTTGGTACTTCTGGGACAGGACTCCTCTGGAAACACCATATATTTT | CASGLVLLGQDSSGNTIYF
TRBJ2-3 | - | TRBV5-6 | - | TGTGCCAGCAGCTTGACAGGGCGAGATACGCAGTATTTT | CASSLTGRDTQYF
TRBJ1-5 | - | TRBV7-8 | - | TGTGCCAGCAGCTTAGGTTCGGACAGCTTTTATAGCAATCAGCCCCAGCATTTT | CASSLGSDSFYSNQPQHF
TRBJ2-5 | once | TRBV30 | TRBD2 | TGTGCCTGGAGTGTGGGTGTGGGGGGGACGGAGACCCAGTACTTC | CAWSVGVGGTETQYF
TRBJ2-5 | few | TRBV18 | - | TGTGCCAGCTCACCAATTCCACAGGGTAGGAGGGAGACCCAGTACTTC | CASSPIPQGRRETQYF
TRBJ1-6 | - | TRBV11-2 | - | TGTGCCAGCAGCCGAGGGGGGGATTCCGCTTATTCACCCCTCCACTTT | CASSRGGDSAYSPLHF
TRBJ2-3 | - | TRBV4-1 | TRBD2 | TGCGCCAGCGACGGGGGGGCAGGAGATACGCAGTATTTT | CASDGGAGDTQYF
TRBJ2-2 | - | TRBV30 | - | TGTGCCTGGAGTGTGAGGCGAGGAGACACCGGGGAGCTGTTTTTT | CAWSVRRGDTGELFF
TRBJ1-4 | - | TRBV5-8 | - | TGTGCCAGCAGCTTTGGCCTTAATGAAAAACTGTTTTTT | CASSFGLNEKLFF
TRBJ2-1 | - | TRBV7-3 | TRBD2 | TGTGCCAGCAGCTTAAATCCAGCGGGGGCCTCCTACAATGAGCAGTTCTTC | CASSLNPAGASYNEQFF
TRBJ2-1 | few | TRBV7-9 | TRBD2 | TGTGCCAGCAGCTCAGGACTAGGGAGGTTCTTC | CASSSGLGRFF
TRBJ1-1 | - | TRBV3-1/TRBV3-2 | - | TGTGCCAGCAGCCATTGGGGGCGAAACGCTGAAGCTTTCTTT | CASSHWGRNAEAFF
TRBJ2-5 | - | TRBV5-1 | TRBD1 | TGCGCCAGCAGGTTTGGGGACAGACAACAAGAGACCCAGTACTTC | CASRFGDRQQETQYF
TRBJ2-1 | - | TRBV11-2 | - | TGTGCCAGCAGCCCCGGGAGAGGGTACAATGAGCAGTTCTTC | CASSPGRGYNEQFF
TRBJ2-1 | - | TRBV2 | TRBD2 | TGTGCCAGCAGCTCCCGACGGGGGGGGCGTCCCGATGAGCAGTTCTTC | CASSSRRGGRPDEQFF